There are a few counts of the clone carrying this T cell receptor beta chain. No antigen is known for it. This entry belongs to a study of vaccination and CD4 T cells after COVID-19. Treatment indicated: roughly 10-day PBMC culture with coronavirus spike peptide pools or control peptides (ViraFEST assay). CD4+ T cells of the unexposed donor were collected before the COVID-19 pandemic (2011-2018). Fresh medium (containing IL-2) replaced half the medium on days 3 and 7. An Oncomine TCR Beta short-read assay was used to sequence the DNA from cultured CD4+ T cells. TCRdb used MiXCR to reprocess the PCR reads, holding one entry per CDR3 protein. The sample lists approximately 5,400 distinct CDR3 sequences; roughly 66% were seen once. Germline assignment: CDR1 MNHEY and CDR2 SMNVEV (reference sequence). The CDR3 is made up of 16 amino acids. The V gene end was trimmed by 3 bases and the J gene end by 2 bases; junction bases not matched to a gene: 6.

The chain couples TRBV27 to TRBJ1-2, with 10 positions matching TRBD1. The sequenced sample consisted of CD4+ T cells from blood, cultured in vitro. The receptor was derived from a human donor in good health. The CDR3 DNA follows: TGTGCCAGCAGTTTGGGGGGACAGGGGCTAAACTATGGCTACACCTTC. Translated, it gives CASSLGGQGLNYGYTF.